This section outlines one T cell receptor beta chain sequence together with its context. The data were taken from a study of blood T cell repertoires in COVID-19. One Seattle source followed patients from active infection through their disease course. From germline, CDR1 is KGHSH and CDR2 LQKENI. This CDR3 is 14 amino acids long. J lost 5 bases, V lost 2 bases, and 0 bases had no gene match. TCRdb keeps only in-frame clones here, not all; method: immunoSEQ multiplex PCR. The profile covers about 110,000 clones, with 70% to 80% appearing a single time and 6.2% taken by the ten largest. The specimen was peripheral blood. The source of this sequence is a man older than 75 with COVID-19, enrolled during active disease. V is TRBV18 and J is TRBJ2-5, with 12 bases fitting TRBD2. The CDR3 nucleotides read TGTGCCAGCTCACCAACTAGCGGGAGGGAGACCCAGTACTTC. It specifies CASSPTSGRETQYF.